The TCR beta chain described here comes from a study of blood T cell repertoires in COVID-19. The wider study: Researchers got acute and convalescent COVID-19 samples from the United States, Italy and Spain. From T cells, B-cell-depleted T cells, or PBMCs came the material, which was cDNA or gDNA.

This CDR3 contains 15 residues. Germline trimming cut 6 bases from V and 2 bases from J; bases unmatched to any gene: 6. From germline, CDR1 is LGHNT and CDR2 FRNRAP. Adults between about 18 and 89 years of age took part from 20 to 25 US areas. Donors of Cohort 3 who recovered were those that had two negative PCRs, clearance, or symptom resolution. Repertoires were generated with immunoSEQ multiplex PCR, while TCRdb's copy carries only in-frame clones and drops some. This table has 150,000 to 200,000 clones, around 84% appearing once. J is TRBJ2-2 and V is TRBV12-5; 7 nucleotides line up with TRBD2. Specimen: PBMCs or T cells enriched from blood (not recorded which). This sequence originates from a man aged 40-55 years who had recovered from COVID-19. CDR3 coding DNA: TGTGCTAGTGGCCGACGGGGGGAAAACACCGGGGAGCTGTTTTTT. This codes for CASGRRGENTGELFF.